This T cell receptor (beta chain) was sequenced in a study of T cells in Graves' hyperthyroidism and ophthalmopathy. Study at large: Peripheral blood draws took place at initial diagnosis, ahead of any treatment.

CDR3 length: 16 residues. After removal of 6 bases from V and 5 bases from J, the junction contained 11 bases not matched to a gene. Germline CDR1 WSHSY, CDR2 SAAADI. Used for diagnoses were clinical symptoms, serum thyroxine and TRAb, thyroid ultrasound and orbital computed tomography. Amplification targeted TCR beta CDR3 regions from RNA transcripts. The TCR CDR3 was amplified in a first-round RT-PCR using the HTBI primer set. TCRdb reprocessed the multiplex PCR reads via MiXCR and lists one record per CDR3 protein. Among under 350,000 distinct CDR3 sequences listed, about 20% were seen once. This clonotype was counted only a few times. Its specificity is unknown. Notes on the study in general: Stable hyperthyroidism and ophthalmopathy were separated using 13 V-J signatures. Most clonotypes expanded in the thyroid (above 0.001) were also present in blood.

The sequenced material came from blood. The rearrangement uses TRBV10-2 and TRBJ2-2; 8 bases map to TRBD2. The clonotype was recovered from a woman between 50 and 59 years old with Graves' hyperthyroidism. The CDR3 reads CASSFTSGVRTGELFF. The CDR3 bases are TGCGCCAGCAGCTTTACTAGCGGTGTAAGGACCGGGGAGCTGTTTTTT.